This T cell receptor (beta chain) was obtained from a study of cytomegalovirus exposure and HLA in healthy donors. Study-wide results and limits: The later analysis indicated that the majority of CMV-associated TCR beta chains appeared HLA-restricted. Presence/absence analyses supposed approximately even sequencing depth among donors. Most TCRs appeared rarely, but some public TCRs recurred in many donors. Immune exposure information available was restricted to CMV serostatus.

A remark on this clone: Its antigen is unidentified.

The V gene's germline CDR1 is LGHNA and CDR2 YNFKEQ. V lost 1 base to trimming and J lost 4 bases, with 19 bases between them. The CDR3 is made up of 17 amino acids. The PCR made use of 60 Vbeta and 13 Jbeta primers. Profiled with immunoSEQ multiplex PCR; TCRdb holds only in-frame clones, not every one. The sample has fewer than 200,000 clones, about 86% seen once; the top ten hold roughly 2%. The source of this sequence is a young woman in good health and CMV-seronegative. The sample was PBMCs. The chain couples TRBV4-2 to TRBJ2-5; D is possibly TRBD1 (5 bases). This CDR3 is CASSQGGHTRQGETQYF. The CDR3 DNA reads TGTGCCAGCAGCCAAGGGGGCCACACACGTCAGGGAGAGACCCAGTACTTC.